The entry below describes one T cell receptor (beta chain). The antigen remains undetermined. This specimen comes from a study of T-cell memory formation after mild COVID-19. Germline V lookup: CDR1 SGHRS, CDR2 YFSETQ. The V end was cut by 4 bases, the J end by 0 bases, with 11 bases between. The CDR3 loop spans 14 amino acids. Study results and caveats: Contracting CD4+ clones lay largely in CM and EM, with CD8+ ones residing in EMRA.

TCRdb fed the 5' RACE reads into MiXCR, producing one record per CDR3 protein. The sample has about 340,000 distinct CDR3 sequences; roughly 15% are singletons. Material: PBMCs or a T cell subset sorted from them (not recorded which). The TCR originated in a man between 18 and 29 years old who had mild COVID-19 (a few samples of this study predate the infection). Cell type and time point are not known. The V gene is TRBV5-1, the J gene TRBJ2-7; D is perhaps TRBD1 (6 bases). Written as DNA, the CDR3 is TGCGCCAGCAGCCGCCGGGACAACTCCTACGAGCAGTACGTC. Its translation is CASSRRDNSYEQYV.